These 32 T cell receptor beta chains share one sample of origin, sequenced in a study of identical twins' blood T cells (dated by TCRdb to the early 2010s). Receptors were amplified or captured by 5' RACE. Sequencing instrument: Illumina Genome Analyzer IIx. Using fastp at Q25 and MiXCR, TCRdb reprocessed the public reads and kept productive beta chains. Records with the same CDR3 protein are collapsed into one entry carrying the most frequent genes and DNA. The sample table records hundreds of thousands of distinct CDR3 sequences; roughly 30% of these occur just once. In total, the top ten clones hold about 6% of the sample. The source material was PBMCs. These receptors were collected from a woman aged 18 to 49 in good health.

The chain carries TRBV9 and TRBJ2-2, with 12 bases aligning to TRBD2. Per the germline V gene, CDR1 is SGDLS and CDR2 is YYNGEE. The CDR3 has 16 residues. V lost 4 bases to trimming and J lost 4 bases; unmatched junction nucleotides: 5. The chain's CDR3 is CASSIRLAGVTGELFF. The CDR3 DNA sequence: TGTGCCAGCAGCATTCGACTAGCGGGAGTCACCGGGGAGCTGTTTTTT.

V gene TRBV5-1 combines with J gene TRBJ2-2, with 8 bases fitting TRBD1. The V and J ends lost 0 bases and 7 bases, in that order; junction bases with no gene match: 5. Germline V gene sequence: CDR1 SGHRS, CDR2 YFSETQ. This CDR3 contains 15 residues. The CDR3 DNA is TGCGCCAGCAGCTTGGTGGGGACAGGCGGCGGGGAGCTGTTTTTT. Encoded protein: CASSLVGTGGGELFF. The variable domain in full, with the rest retrieved from reference TRBV5-1 and TRBJ2-2, is KAGVTQTPRYLIKTRGQQVTLSCSPISGHRSVSWYQQTPGQGLQFLFEYFSETQRNKGNFPGRFSGRQFSNSRSEMNVSTLELGDSALYLCASSLVGTGGGELFFGEGSRLTVL.

The chain is built from TRBV7-9 and TRBJ1-4; possibly TRBD1 for D (5 bases). This CDR3 comprises 18 residues. Germline-derived CDR1 and CDR2 are SEHNR and FQNEAQ (reference sequence). The CDR3 coding sequence is TGTTCCGGCAGCTCCAATTCGTTGGGACTAAATGGGCATGAAAAACTGTTTTTT. Amino acid sequence: CSGSSNSLGLNGHEKLFF. Combining the CDR3 with reference TRBV7-9 and TRBJ1-4 gives the whole variable domain DTGVSQNPRHKITKRGQNVTFRCDPISEHNRLYWYRQTLGQGPEFLTYFQNEAQLEKSRLLSDRFSAERPKGSFSTLEIQRTEQGDSAMYLCSGSSNSLGLNGHEKLFFGSGTQLSVL.

This rearrangement joins TRBV9 to TRBJ2-3; D is possibly TRBD1 or TRBD2 (6 bases each). The V gene's germline CDR1 is SGDLS and CDR2 YYNGEE. The CDR3 has 16 residues. V was clipped by 4 bases and J by 5 bases, with 20 bases between them. The CDR3, as DNA: TGTGCCAGCAGCTCCTGGGGGGCTGGGGTAATAGATACGCAGTATTTT. Translation gives CASSSWGAGVIDTQYF. Filled out from reference TRBV9 and TRBJ2-3, the complete variable domain reads DSGVTQTPKHLITATGQRVTLRCSPRSGDLSVYWYQQSLDQGLQFLIQYYNGEERAKGNILERFSAQQFPDLHSELNLSSLELGDSALYFCASSSWGAGVIDTQYFGPGTRLTVL.

The rearrangement links TRBV25-1 to TRBJ2-3, with 7 bases lining up with TRBD1. Germline CDR1 MGHDK, CDR2 SYGVNS. The length of the CDR3 is 13 residues. The trim removed 6 bases at V and 5 bases at J, leaving 5 bases unmatched. The CDR3 protein is CASSEGAGDTQYF. In DNA, the CDR3 is TGTGCCAGCAGCGAGGGGGCCGGAGATACGCAGTATTTT.

This clonotype was seen ten or more times. The V and J genes are TRBV11-2 and TRBJ1-6; D is ambiguous. CDR1 SGHAT and CDR2 FQNNGV come from the germline V gene. Trimming removed 0 bases at V and 8 bases at J, with 5 bases between. CDR3 length: 13 residues. CDR3 nucleotide sequence: TGTGCCAGCAGCTTAGATGCGGATTCACCCCTCCACTTT. Translating it yields CASSLDADSPLHF. Supplemented by reference TRBV11-2 and TRBJ1-6, the full variable domain reads EAGVAQSPRYKIIEKRQSVAFWCNPISGHATLYWYQQILGQGPKLLIQFQNNGVVDDSQLPKDRFSAERLKGVDSTLKIQPAKLEDSAVYLCASSLDADSPLHFGNGTRLTVT.

The rearrangement links TRBV13 to TRBJ2-1; TRBD2 might be the D (5 bases). V was trimmed by 7 bases and J by 6 bases, leaving 13 bases between them. Germline V CDR1 and CDR2: PRHDT, FYEKMQ (reference sequence). This CDR3 is built from 13 residues. This chain's CDR3 is CASTALRGNEQFF. The CDR3 nucleotides are TGTGCCAGCACTGCCCTTCGGGGCAATGAGCAGTTCTTC.

The chain has TRBV6-1 and TRBJ2-7; 7 bases are a match to TRBD1. CDR1 is MNHNS and CDR2 is SASEGT in the germline V gene. V trimming: 3 bases; J trimming: 0 bases; junction bases outside the gene matches: 8. This CDR3 comprises 16 residues. In DNA, the CDR3 is TGTGCCAGCAGTGAGCTGGGGACAGTCTTCTCCTACGAGCAGTACTTC. Encoded protein: CASSELGTVFSYEQYF.

This chain joins TRBV7-9 and TRBJ2-1; 11 bases line up with TRBD2. CDR3 length: 15 residues. The germline CDR1 and CDR2 sequences are SEHNR and FQNEAQ (reference sequence). V shed 5 bases, J shed 6 bases, and the junction held 6 bases outside the gene matches. The CDR3 protein is CASSLTSGRSNEQFF. In DNA, the CDR3 is TGTGCCAGCAGCCTTACTAGCGGGAGAAGCAATGAGCAGTTCTTC.

Written as DNA, the CDR3 is TGTGCCAGCAGTTCGGGGCTCGTCGGGACCGGGGAGCTGTTTTTT. Protein sequence: CASSSGLVGTGELFF. The chain joins TRBV2 to TRBJ2-2; TRBD1 or TRBD2 may be the D gene (5 bases each). Germline assignment: CDR1 SNHLY and CDR2 FYNNEI. This CDR3 comprises 15 residues. V shed 5 bases and J shed 5 bases, with 15 bases lying between them. The full variable domain, rest sourced from reference TRBV2 and TRBJ2-2, is EPEVTQTPSHQVTQMGQEVILRCVPISNHLYFYWYRQILGQKVEFLVSFYNNEISEKSEIFDDQFSVERPDGSNFTLKIRSTKLEDSAMYFCASSSGLVGTGELFFGEGSRLTVL.

This clonotype was found once. V usage is TRBV3-1 and J usage is TRBJ2-7; D gene uncertain. The V gene's germline CDR1 is LGHDT and CDR2 YNNKEL (reference sequence). The CDR3 spans 13 residues. Trimming took off 3 bases at V and 0 bases at J, with 6 bases between the two ends. The CDR3 DNA reads as TGTGCCAGCAGCCACCACAGCTCCTACGAGCAGTACTTC. Amino acid sequence: CASSHHSSYEQYF.

This clonotype was observed a handful of times. The chain couples TRBV13 to TRBJ2-1, with 11 bases identical to TRBD2. Germline assignment: CDR1 PRHDT and CDR2 FYEKMQ (reference sequence). There are 17 residues in the CDR3. V lost 7 bases to trimming and J lost 4 bases; unmatched junction nucleotides: 12. CDR3 nucleotides: TGTGCCAGCATCCGTCCCCCAGGGACTAGCGGATACAATGAGCAGTTCTTC. It specifies CASIRPPGTSGYNEQFF.

This clonotype was observed many times. The chain combines TRBV10-3 with TRBJ1-1; TRBD1 agrees at 7 bases. With 5 bases clipped from V and 3 bases from J, the junction kept 3 bases outside the gene matches. Germline V CDR1 and CDR2: ENHRY, SYGVKD. This CDR3 is 13 amino acids long. The CDR3 loop is CAISYRGDTEAFF. In DNA form, the CDR3 reads TGTGCCATCAGTTACAGGGGCGACACTGAAGCTTTCTTT.

The CDR3 nucleotides read TGCGCCAGCAGCTTGGGGGAATCTGGAAACACCATATATTTT. The encoded protein is CASSLGESGNTIYF. The chain joins TRBV5-1 to TRBJ1-3, with D hard to call. In germline, CDR1 is SGHRS, CDR2 YFSETQ. V lost 0 bases and J 1 base, leaving 5 bases between the germline ends. The CDR3 has 14 amino acids.

The chain links TRBV11-2 to TRBJ1-1; possible D gene TRBD1, 6 bases. The V gene lost 1 base and the J gene lost 6 bases, with 15 bases spanning the gap. This CDR3 spans 15 amino acids. Germline V gene data show CDR1 as SGHAT and CDR2 as FQNNGV. CDR3 bases: TGTGCCAGCAGCTTAGGACAGGTATTAATTGCTGAAGCTTTCTTT. This translates into CASSLGQVLIAEAFF.

This sequence joins TRBV25-1 and TRBJ1-1, with a tentative D call TRBD1 (5 bases). V shed 5 bases and J shed 2 bases, with 12 bases lying between them. The CDR3 runs to 14 residues. Germline loops: CDR1 MGHDK, CDR2 SYGVNS. The DNA for the CDR3 is TGTGCCAGCAGTTCTACCGGGGACAACACTGAAGCTTTCTTT. Translation gives CASSSTGDNTEAFF.

This clonotype was detected a few times. This chain uses TRBV2 with TRBJ2-3; 14 bases are shared with TRBD2. Germline V gives CDR1 SNHLY, CDR2 FYNNEI. V was clipped by 7 bases and J by 4 bases; unmatched bases: 7. This CDR3 region has 16 residues. CDR3 nucleotide sequence: TGTGCCAGCACGACTAGCGGGGGGGTATACGCAGATACGCAGTATTTT. This translates into CASTTSGGVYADTQYF.

The chain couples TRBV7-2 to TRBJ1-1; D unresolved. Trimming took off 7 bases at V and 1 base at J, with 16 bases between the two ends. This CDR3 is 15 amino acids long. Germline V CDR1 and CDR2: SGHTA, FQGNSA. The CDR3 nucleotides read TGTGCCAGCATAGGTCGGTCTGGCAGGAACACTGAAGCTTTCTTT. Translation: CASIGRSGRNTEAFF.

In this sample, this clonotype turned up a few times. The V gene is TRBV20-1, the J gene TRBJ1-4, with D perhaps matching TRBD1 (6 bases). Germline CDR1 and CDR2: DFQATT and SNEGSKA (reference sequence). CDR3 length equals 13 residues. CDR3 DNA: TGCAGCGTTAAGAGGGGGACTAATGAAAAACTGTTTTTT. Protein sequence: CSVKRGTNEKLFF.

The CDR3 spells CASSERFLAKNIQYF. Here the CDR3 DNA reads TGTGCCAGCAGTGAAAGATTCCTAGCCAAAAACATTCAGTACTTC. The V gene is TRBV2, the J gene TRBJ2-4; D is ambiguous. This CDR3 is built from 15 residues. From germline, CDR1 is SNHLY and CDR2 FYNNEI. V was cut by 2 bases and J by 0 bases, with 8 bases left in between.

V and J are TRBV15 and TRBJ2-3; 11 positions match TRBD2. The germline V gene encodes CDR1 LNHNV and CDR2 YYDKDF (reference sequence). This CDR3 comprises 15 residues. J was trimmed by 4 bases and V by 5 bases; bases with no gene match: 5. The CDR3 is CATSQLAGVADTQYF. CDR3 DNA: TGTGCCACCAGCCAACTAGCGGGGGTCGCAGATACGCAGTATTTT.

This clonotype was seen once. A much larger clone differs by one base, so this may be a read error. The chain links TRBV2 to TRBJ1-5; D not certain. Germline lookup yields CDR1 SNHLY and CDR2 FYNNEI. V lost 4 bases, J lost 1 base, and 8 bases lay in between. This CDR3 is built from 14 residues. The CDR3 DNA sequence: TGTGCCAGCAGTGTTGCGACCAGCAATCAGCCCCAGCATTTT. This sequence encodes CASSVATSNQPQHF.

This chain connects TRBV5-5 to TRBJ1-2; tentative D call: TRBD1 (5 bases). This CDR3 is built from 15 residues. CDR1 is SGHKS and CDR2 is YYEKEE in the germline V gene (reference sequence). V was clipped by 1 base and J by 5 bases, with 15 bases between them. The CDR3 protein is CASSLLRDSPYGYTF. In nucleotides, the CDR3 is TGTGCCAGCAGCTTGCTCCGTGACAGTCCTTATGGCTACACCTTC.

There are a few counts of this clonotype. The V call is TRBV29-1, the J call TRBJ1-2; D remains unclear. The CDR3 has 15 residues. The V gene's germline CDR1 is SQVTM and CDR2 ANQGSEA. With 0 bases removed from V and 0 bases from J, the gap between germline ends came to 11 bases. The CDR3 spells CSVEDQQPTNYGYTF. The CDR3 coding sequence is TGCAGCGTTGAAGATCAGCAGCCTACTAACTATGGCTACACCTTC.

This chain joins TRBV20-1 and TRBJ1-1, with D unresolved. This CDR3 comprises 16 residues. Trimming cost V 5 bases and J 4 bases, with 23 bases left between them. The germline CDR1 and CDR2 sequences are DFQATT and SNEGSKA (reference sequence). CDR3 nucleotides: TGCAGTGCTCATCCCGTGACCGGGAGGGATTCCACTGAAGCTTTCTTT. This translates into CSAHPVTGRDSTEAFF.

Concerning this clonotype itself: An end of the junction does not agree with germline; a read error may underlie this. The chain links TRBV15 to TRBJ2-7; 7 positions agree with TRBD1. CDR1 is LNHNV, CDR2 YYDKDF, per germline (reference sequence). The CDR3 consists of 16 residues. The CDR3 sequence is CAASRERDSRRNEQYF. The CDR3 region has the DNA TGTGCCGCCAGCAGAGAACGGGACAGCCGTAGGAACGAACAGTACTTC.

The table lists this clonotype with many counts. This chain uses TRBV20-1 with TRBJ2-1; D is undetermined. The CDR3 sequence is 10 residues long. V dropped 3 bases and J dropped 7 bases, with 4 bases sitting between them. Germline V gene lookup returns CDR1 DFQATT and CDR2 SNEGSKA (reference sequence). The CDR3 region is CSASRNEQFF. CDR3 nucleotide sequence: TGCAGTGCTAGTAGGAATGAGCAGTTCTTC.

This sequence joins TRBV7-9 and TRBJ1-5; a possible D gene is TRBD1 (6 bases). Per germline, CDR1 SEHNR and CDR2 FQNEAQ (reference sequence). This CDR3 region has 15 residues. Trimming removed 5 bases from V and 1 base from J, with 12 bases in between. The CDR3 region is CASSGTGLSNQPQHF. CDR3 nucleotide sequence: TGTGCCAGCAGCGGTACAGGGTTAAGCAATCAGCCCCAGCATTTT. Complete variable domain (other parts from reference TRBV7-9 and TRBJ1-5): DTGVSQNPRHKITKRGQNVTFRCDPISEHNRLYWYRQTLGQGPEFLTYFQNEAQLEKSRLLSDRFSAERPKGSFSTLEIQRTEQGDSAMYLCASSGTGLSNQPQHFGDGTRLSIL.

In this sample, this clonotype turned up many times. This CDR3 reads CASSFSPANEQFF. The CDR3 DNA is TGTGCCAGCAGTTTCAGTCCTGCCAATGAGCAGTTCTTC. The genes are TRBV12-3 or TRBV12-4 and TRBJ2-1; D gene uncertain. The ends were cut back, 3 bases at V and 6 bases at J, with 9 bases in the middle. The CDR3 runs to 13 residues.

This clonotype has just a few counts. This chain links TRBV29-1 with TRBJ2-3, with a tentative D call TRBD1 (5 bases). V gave up 5 bases and J gave up 2 bases, with 8 bases separating them. This CDR3 region has 12 residues. Germline-derived CDR1 and CDR2 are SQVTM and ANQGSEA. The CDR3 DNA reads as TGCAGCGTTTACAGGTTCACAGATACGCAGTATTTT. Amino acid sequence: CSVYRFTDTQYF.

V gene TRBV9 combines with J gene TRBJ2-7; the D gene is possibly TRBD1 (6 bases). Germline-derived CDR1 and CDR2 are SGDLS and YYNGEE. CDR3 length equals 13 residues. V dropped 3 bases and J dropped 7 bases, with 14 bases sitting between them. CDR3 nucleotides: TGTGCCAGCAGCGACAGGGACGTTCGGGAGCAGTACTTC. Its protein is CASSDRDVREQYF. The variable domain in full, with the rest retrieved from reference TRBV9 and TRBJ2-7, is DSGVTQTPKHLITATGQRVTLRCSPRSGDLSVYWYQQSLDQGLQFLIQYYNGEERAKGNILERFSAQQFPDLHSELNLSSLELGDSALYFCASSDRDVREQYFGPGTRLTVT.

The chain recombines TRBV9 with TRBJ1-2; D is uncertain. Germline V gene data show CDR1 as SGDLS and CDR2 as YYNGEE. V shed 3 bases and J shed 4 bases, with 16 bases lying between them. The CDR3 extends over 15 amino acids. CDR3: CASSGIESGRYGYTF. The CDR3 bases are TGTGCCAGCAGCGGAATAGAGTCGGGTCGCTATGGCTACACCTTC.